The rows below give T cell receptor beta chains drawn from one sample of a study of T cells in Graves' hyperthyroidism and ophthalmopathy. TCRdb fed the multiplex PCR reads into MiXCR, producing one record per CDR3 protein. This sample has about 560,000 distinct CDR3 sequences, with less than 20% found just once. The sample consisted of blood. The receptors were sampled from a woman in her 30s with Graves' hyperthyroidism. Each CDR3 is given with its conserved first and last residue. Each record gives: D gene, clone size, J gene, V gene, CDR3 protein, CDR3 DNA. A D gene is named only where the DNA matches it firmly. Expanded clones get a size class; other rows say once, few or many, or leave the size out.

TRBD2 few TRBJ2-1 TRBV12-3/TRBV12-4 CASMARAGVGYNEQFF TGTGCCAGCATGGCTAGGGCGGGAGTGGGTTACAATGAGCAGTTCTTC
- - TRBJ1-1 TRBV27 CASRGSLRGRTEAFF TGTGCCAGCAGGGGATCTTTGAGGGGTAGGACTGAAGCTTTCTTT
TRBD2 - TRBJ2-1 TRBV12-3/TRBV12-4 CASSYLAGGGSYNEQFF TGTGCCAGCAGTTATCTAGCGGGAGGCGGCTCCTACAATGAGCAGTTCTTC
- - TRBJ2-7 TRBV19 CASSIAGIMGEQYF TGTGCCAGTAGTATAGCGGGGATCATGGGCGAGCAGTACTTC
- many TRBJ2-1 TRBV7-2 CASSRLASSYNEQFF TGTGCCAGCAGCCGGCTAGCGTCTTCCTACAATGAGCAGTTCTTC
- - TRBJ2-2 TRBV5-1 CASSLISAGSLITGELFF TGCGCCAGCAGCCTCATCTCTGCTGGGTCTCTCATCACCGGGGAGCTGTTTTTT
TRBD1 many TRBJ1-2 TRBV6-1 CASSSYAASGGSNYGYTF TGTGCCAGCAGTTCCTATGCCGCATCAGGGGGCAGTAACTATGGCTACACCTTC
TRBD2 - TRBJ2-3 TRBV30 CAWSTGTTDTQYF TGTGCCTGGAGTACCGGGACTACTGATACGCAGTATTTT
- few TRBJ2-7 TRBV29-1 CSVEKADYEQYF TGCAGCGTTGAAAAGGCGGATTACGAGCAGTACTTC
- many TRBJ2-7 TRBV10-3 CAITSQGLPSYEQYF TGTGCCATCACTAGCCAGGGACTTCCCTCGTACGAGCAGTACTTC
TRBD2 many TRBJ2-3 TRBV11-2 CASSLGGASGSFTDTQYF TGTGCCAGCAGCTTAGGAGGGGCTAGCGGGAGCTTCACAGATACGCAGTATTTT
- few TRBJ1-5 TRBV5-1 CASTREPGQPQHF TGCGCCAGCACCAGAGAGCCGGGGCAGCCCCAGCATTTT
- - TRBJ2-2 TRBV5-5 CASSLSSDPGELFF TGTGCCAGCAGCTTGTCTAGCGACCCCGGGGAGCTGTTTTTT
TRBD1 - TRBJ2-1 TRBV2 CASSWSPGTGTGQFF TGTGCCAGCAGCTGGAGTCCCGGGACAGGGACGGGGCAGTTCTTC
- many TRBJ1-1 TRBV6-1 CASRGGNTEAFF TGTGCCAGCAGGGGAGGGAACACTGAAGCTTTCTTT
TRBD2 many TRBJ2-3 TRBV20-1 CSAPGTSGITDTQYF TGCAGTGCCCCCGGGACTAGCGGGATCACAGATACGCAGTATTTT
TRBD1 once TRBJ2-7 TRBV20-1 CSASTDRGQEQYF TGCAGTGCTAGCACAGACAGGGGGCAGGAACAGTACTTC
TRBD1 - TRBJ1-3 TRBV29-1 CSVYDRDSGNTIYF TGCAGCGTTTACGACAGGGACTCTGGAAACACCATATATTTT
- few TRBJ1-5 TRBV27 CASRPELGLQNQPQHF TGTGCCAGCAGGCCTGAGCTGGGACTCCAAAATCAGCCCCAGCATTTT
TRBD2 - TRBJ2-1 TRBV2 CASSGTSGSSSYNEQFF TGTGCCAGCAGCGGGACTAGCGGGAGCTCGTCCTACAATGAGCAGTTCTTC